These 18 T cell receptor beta chains originate from one sample sequenced in a study of cytomegalovirus exposure and HLA in healthy donors. A multiplex PCR was run with 60 Vbeta primers and 13 Jbeta primers. Using immunoSEQ multiplex PCR, the repertoire was profiled, and TCRdb retains in-frame clones only, with some absent. The table records roughly 93,000 clones, roughly 78% of them present only once. Sequencing was carried out using PBMCs. The receptor set was obtained from a man younger than 40 in good health and CMV-seronegative.

The rearrangement links TRBV7-9 to TRBJ2-7; tentatively, D is TRBD2 (5 bases). This CDR3 region has 14 residues. Germline CDR1 reads SEHNR; CDR2 reads FQNEAQ (reference sequence). The V gene lost 5 bases and the J gene lost 5 bases, with 16 bases spanning the gap. CDR3 amino acids: CASSARRLPNEQYF. Here the CDR3 DNA reads TGTGCCAGCAGCGCCAGGCGACTACCAAACGAGCAGTACTTC. Based on the CDR3 plus reference TRBV7-9 and TRBJ2-7, the full variable domain is DTGVSQNPRHKITKRGQNVTFRCDPISEHNRLYWYRQTLGQGPEFLTYFQNEAQLEKSRLLSDRFSAERPKGSFSTLEIQRTEQGDSAMYLCASSARRLPNEQYFGPGTRLTVT.

The chain recombines TRBV6-6 with TRBJ2-1, with 8 bases fitting TRBD2. The germline CDR1 and CDR2 sequences are MNHNY and SVGAGI (reference sequence). CDR3 size: 15 residues. The CDR3 sequence is CALRNPGGLGNEQFF. CDR3 coding DNA: TGTGCGCTTCGTAATCCGGGGGGGTTGGGGAATGAGCAGTTCTTC.

The rearrangement links TRBV5-1 to TRBJ2-3; D unclear. V lost 4 bases, J lost 0 bases, and 6 bases lay in between. CDR1 SGHRS and CDR2 YFSETQ come from the germline V gene. The CDR3 runs 13 residues. CDR3 sequence reads: CASSLGSTDTQYF. For the CDR3, the DNA is TGCGCCAGCAGCCTCGGTAGCACAGATACGCAGTATTTT.

This clone appeared once. The chain is built from TRBV4-1 and TRBJ2-5; 8 bases fit TRBD2. Germline-derived CDR1 and CDR2 are MGHRA and YSYEKL. This CDR3 spans 15 amino acids. Trimming at V came to 1 base and at J to 5 bases, leaving 6 bases not matched to a gene. CDR3: CASSQGSREAETQYF. CDR3 sequence (DNA): TGCGCCAGCAGCCAAGGTTCGCGGGAGGCGGAGACCCAGTACTTC.

This chain links TRBV5-8 with TRBJ1-1, with no clear D. Germline loops: CDR1 SGHTS, CDR2 YDEGEE. Trimming pared 0 bases from V and 0 bases from J, leaving 6 bases between. There are 14 residues in the CDR3. The CDR3 spells CASSLGALNTEAFF. CDR3 bases: TGTGCCAGCAGCTTGGGAGCCTTGAACACTGAAGCTTTCTTT.

V gene TRBV5-1 combines with J gene TRBJ2-1; 9 bases match TRBD2. The CDR3 has 14 amino acids. Germline-derived CDR1 and CDR2 are SGHRS and YFSETQ. The trim removed 1 base at V and 9 bases at J, leaving 5 bases unmatched. CDR3 loop: CASSLSREGGEQFF. The DNA of the CDR3 is TGCGCCAGCAGCTTGTCGCGGGAGGGCGGTGAGCAGTTCTTC.

CDR3 sequence: CASSLRNRGETQYF. The DNA for the CDR3 is TGTGCCAGCAGTTTAAGAAACAGGGGGGAGACCCAGTACTTC. The V call is TRBV28, the J call TRBJ2-5, with TRBD1 identical over 8 bases. J gave up 5 bases and V 2 bases, and 4 bases lay outside the gene matches. The CDR3 sequence is 14 residues long. Germline loops: CDR1 MDHEN, CDR2 SYDVKM.

This clone was picked up a small number of times. The chain recombines TRBV28 with TRBJ1-1, with D possibly being TRBD1 (6 bases). The CDR3 sequence is 12 residues long. CDR1 is MDHEN and CDR2 is SYDVKM in the germline V gene. V was clipped by 5 bases and J by 7 bases, with 11 bases between them. The CDR3 DNA reads as TGTGCCAGCAGTCCCGGGGGGCATGAAGCTTTCTTT. This encodes CASSPGGHEAFF.

V gene TRBV5-1 combines with J gene TRBJ2-5, with 10 bases aligning to TRBD2. V shed 0 bases, J shed 4 bases, and the junction held 3 bases outside the gene matches. The CDR3 sequence is 15 residues long. The V gene's germline CDR1 is SGHRS and CDR2 YFSETQ. The CDR3 protein is CASSLAASGGETQYF. Here the CDR3 DNA reads TGCGCCAGCAGCTTGGCCGCTAGCGGGGGAGAGACCCAGTACTTC.

The chain uses TRBV11-2 and TRBJ2-1; D unclear. The CDR3 covers 13 residues. CDR1 SGHAT and CDR2 FQNNGV come from the germline V gene. Between the trimmed V and J ends, which lost 2 bases and 7 bases, there was a span of 9 bases. CDR3 bases: TGTGCCAGCAGCTTAAGGTTGGAGAATGAGCAGTTCTTC. Protein product: CASSLRLENEQFF.

J is TRBJ2-5 and V is TRBV30; D perhaps matches TRBD2 (5 bases). Looked up from germline, CDR1 is GTSNPN and CDR2 is SVGIG (reference sequence). The ends were cut back, 0 bases at V and 0 bases at J, with 26 bases in the middle. The CDR3 runs 20 residues. CDR3 nucleotide sequence: TGTGCCTGGAGTGTCGGAATAAACTCGGGGAATTCCAGGTACCAAGAGACCCAGTACTTC. This translates into CAWSVGINSGNSRYQETQYF.

As regards this clone: Other nucleotide sequences from this sample produce the same CDR3. The rearrangement links TRBV6-4 to TRBJ2-1, with 8 nucleotides matching TRBD2. CDR1 is MRHNA and CDR2 is SNTAGT in the germline V gene. The V gene end was trimmed by 4 bases and the J gene end by 0 bases; junction bases not matched to a gene: 2. The CDR3 runs to 15 residues. The CDR3 here is CASSATSGSYNEQFF. For the CDR3, the DNA is TGTGCCAGCAGTGCAACTAGCGGCTCCTACAATGAGCAGTTCTTC.

This chain uses TRBV10-3 with TRBJ2-3, with 11 bases fitting TRBD1. Germline-derived CDR1 and CDR2 are ENHRY and SYGVKD. V lost 6 bases and J lost 5; bases outside the gene matches: 7. The CDR3 runs 15 residues. CDR3 amino acids: CAISPGQGVLDTQYF. The CDR3 coding sequence is TGTGCCATCAGCCCGGGACAGGGGGTGCTAGATACGCAGTATTTT.

The V call is TRBV6-4, the J call TRBJ2-1, with 9 nucleotides matching TRBD2. CDR3 length: 15 amino acids. The ends lost 6 bases at V and 8 bases at J; junction bases unmatched: 11. Germline loops: CDR1 MRHNA, CDR2 SNTAGT. CDR3 sequence: CASSRRAGGRDEQFF. CDR3 bases: TGTGCCAGCAGCCGCCGGGCGGGGGGGCGCGATGAGCAGTTCTTC.

This sequence joins TRBV6-6 and TRBJ1-2; D is possibly TRBD1 (5 bases). CDR1 is MNHNY, CDR2 SVGAGI, per germline (reference sequence). The CDR3 totals 16 residues. Trimming took off 2 bases at V and 0 bases at J, with 13 bases between the two ends. CDR3 region: CASSYLGGEANYGYTF. Here the CDR3 DNA reads TGTGCCAGCAGTTACCTCGGGGGGGAAGCTAACTATGGCTACACCTTC.

The sample holds a few counts of this clone. This sequence joins TRBV5-4 and TRBJ1-3, with a possible D match to TRBD1 (5 bases). Germline lookup yields CDR1 SGHNT and CDR2 YYREEE (reference sequence). Trimming removed 4 bases at V and 1 base at J, with 9 bases between. The CDR3 has 14 residues. CDR3 region: CASSRTRSGNTIYF. CDR3 nucleotides: TGTGCCAGCAGCCGGACAAGGTCTGGAAACACCATATATTTT.

This chain uses TRBV10-1 with TRBJ2-1, with D perhaps matching TRBD2 (5 bases). Per germline, CDR1 WNHNN and CDR2 SYGVQD (reference sequence). This CDR3 contains 15 residues. The V end was cut by 3 bases, the J end by 7 bases, with 16 bases between. CDR3 DNA sequence: TGCGCCAGCAGTGATCCGGAGGTGTTCCGAAATGAGCAGTTCTTC. Translation: CASSDPEVFRNEQFF.

Only a few counts were recorded for this clone. The chain is built from TRBV5-1 and TRBJ2-2; 7 bases are a match to TRBD2. Per the germline V gene, CDR1 is SGHRS and CDR2 is YFSETQ. V lost 0 bases, J lost 7 bases, and 12 bases stayed unmatched. The CDR3 sequence is 17 residues long. CDR3 region: CASSLAGRTREFGELFF. DNA for the CDR3: TGCGCCAGCAGCTTGGCAGGCAGGACTAGGGAGTTCGGGGAGCTGTTTTTT.